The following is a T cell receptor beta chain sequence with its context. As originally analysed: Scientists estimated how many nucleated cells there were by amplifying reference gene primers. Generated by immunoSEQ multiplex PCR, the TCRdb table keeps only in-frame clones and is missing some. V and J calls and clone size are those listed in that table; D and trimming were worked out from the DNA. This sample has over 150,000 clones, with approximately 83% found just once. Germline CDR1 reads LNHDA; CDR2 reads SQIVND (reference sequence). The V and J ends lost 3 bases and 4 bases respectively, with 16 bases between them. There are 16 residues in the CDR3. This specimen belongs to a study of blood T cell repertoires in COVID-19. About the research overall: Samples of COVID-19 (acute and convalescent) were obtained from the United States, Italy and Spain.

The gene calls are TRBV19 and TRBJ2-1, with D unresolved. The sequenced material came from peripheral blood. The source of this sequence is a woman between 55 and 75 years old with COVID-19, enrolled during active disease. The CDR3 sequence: CASSIFRDSRYNEQFF. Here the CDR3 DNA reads TGTGCCAGTAGTATTTTTAGAGACTCCCGTTACAATGAGCAGTTCTTC.